The rows below give T cell receptor beta chains drawn from one sample of a study of cytomegalovirus exposure and HLA in healthy donors. The table came from immunoSEQ multiplex PCR; TCRdb's copy has only in-frame clones and leaves some out. The data contain fewer than 200,000 clones, approximately 78% of them singletons. The sample comprised PBMCs. These receptors all stem from a woman aged 18-35 years in good health and CMV-seronegative. The CDR3 runs from the conserved cysteine through the conserved F or W. Each record gives: J gene, D gene, clone size, V gene, CDR3 protein, CDR3 DNA. A D gene is named only where the DNA matches it firmly. Not all rows give a size; the values are once, few, many and, for expanded clones, a class.

J: TRBJ2-7
D: TRBD1
size: .
V: TRBV4-1
CDR3: CASGTGQAYEQYF
DNA: TGCGCCAGCGGGACGGGACAGGCCTACGAGCAGTACTTC

J: TRBJ2-7
D: TRBD1
size: .
V: TRBV5-1
CDR3: CASSSQLGPGQGTYEQYF
DNA: TGCGCCAGCAGCTCACAATTGGGACCGGGACAGGGAACCTACGAGCAGTACTTC

J: TRBJ1-1
D: .
size: .
V: TRBV4-1
CDR3: CASSQDLYGTEAFF
DNA: TGCGCCAGCAGCCAAGATCTTTATGGCACAGAAGCTTTCTTT

J: TRBJ1-6
D: TRBD1
size: .
V: TRBV7-9
CDR3: CASSLTGGSPLHF
DNA: TGTGCCAGCAGCTTAACAGGGGGATCACCCCTCCACTTT

J: TRBJ1-2
D: .
size: .
V: TRBV5-4
CDR3: CASSLVPNDNRYGYTF
DNA: TGTGCCAGCAGCTTGGTCCCGAATGACAACCGCTATGGCTACACCTTC

J: TRBJ2-3
D: TRBD2
size: .
V: TRBV5-6
CDR3: CASSLAASGSDTQYF
DNA: TGTGCCAGCAGCTTGGCCGCTAGCGGGAGCGATACGCAGTATTTT

J: TRBJ1-2
D: TRBD1
size: .
V: TRBV7-2
CDR3: CASNHDRGGGYGYTF
DNA: TGTGCCAGCAACCATGACAGGGGCGGAGGCTATGGCTACACCTTC

J: TRBJ2-7
D: TRBD1
size: .
V: TRBV5-8
CDR3: CASSSDRAYEQYF
DNA: TGTGCCAGCAGCTCGGACAGGGCCTACGAGCAGTACTTC

J: TRBJ2-7
D: TRBD2
size: .
V: TRBV19
CDR3: CASSILAGGSEQYF
DNA: TGTGCCAGTAGTATACTAGCGGGAGGCTCTGAGCAGTACTTC

J: TRBJ1-2
D: .
size: .
V: TRBV27
CDR3: CASSLSSAETTSFGYTF
DNA: TGTGCCAGCAGTTTATCGTCGGCGGAAACCACATCCTTTGGCTACACCTTC

J: TRBJ2-1
D: .
size: few
V: TRBV18
CDR3: CASSPSWTISYNEQFF
DNA: TGTGCCAGCTCACCGTCCTGGACAATTTCCTACAATGAGCAGTTCTTC

J: TRBJ1-3
D: TRBD1
size: .
V: TRBV9
CDR3: CASSAAGTGLSGNTIYF
DNA: TGTGCCAGCAGCGCTGCCGGGACAGGCCTCTCTGGAAACACCATATATTTT

J: TRBJ2-2
D: TRBD1
size: .
V: TRBV23-1
CDR3: CASSKPSRDRASNTGELFF
DNA: TGCGCCAGCAGTAAACCCAGCCGGGACAGGGCCTCGAACACCGGGGAGCTGTTTTTT

J: TRBJ2-7
D: .
size: .
V: TRBV5-1
CDR3: CASSIGQNYEQYF
DNA: TGCGCCAGCAGCATCGGACAGAACTACGAGCAGTACTTC

J: TRBJ2-7
D: .
size: few
V: TRBV4-3
CDR3: CASSQLNGEYEQYF
DNA: TGCGCCAGCAGCCAACTAAACGGAGAGTACGAGCAGTACTTC

J: TRBJ1-2
D: .
size: .
V: TRBV28
CDR3: CASSPGQLPYGYTF
DNA: TGTGCCAGCAGTCCTGGACAGCTACCCTATGGCTACACCTTC